This T cell receptor (beta chain) was obtained from a study of blood T cell repertoires in COVID-19. Study as a whole: Samples came from the United States, Italy and Spain, spanning acute and convalescent COVID-19. PBMCs, B-cell-depleted T cells, or T cells were the source of the cDNA or gDNA that made up the material.

Profiling relied on immunoSEQ multiplex PCR, and the TCRdb table lists in-frame clones only, not all of them. The profile shows more than 95,000 clones, 70% to 90% of them singletons. This CDR3 is 14 amino acids long. V was pared by 4 bases and J by 1 base, with 1 base of the junction left unmatched. Germline CDR1 and CDR2: KGHSH and LQKENI. The TCR comes from a woman over 75 with acute or convalescent COVID-19. The sequenced sample was peripheral blood. The chain joins TRBV18 to TRBJ1-1; 9 bases line up with TRBD1. In nucleotides, the CDR3 is TGTGCCAGCTCACGGGGACAGGGGAACACTGAAGCTTTCTTT. Amino acid sequence: CASSRGQGNTEAFF.